The subject of this entry is one T cell receptor (beta chain). The sample comes from a study of blood T cell repertoires in COVID-19. CDR3 length: 18 amino acids. V was clipped by 5 bases and J by 4 bases; unmatched bases: 9. Germline V gives CDR1 PRHDT, CDR2 FYEKMQ (reference sequence). TCRdb's copy holds only in-frame clones and misses some; the assay was immunoSEQ multiplex PCR. The table shows some 180,000 clones, with roughly 79% occurring only once. The sample was peripheral blood. The V and J genes are TRBV13 and TRBJ2-6, with 12 bases aligning to TRBD1. The source of this sequence is a woman aged 80 or older with COVID-19, enrolled during active disease. This chain's CDR3 is CASSPLGTGGAGANVLTF. CDR3 sequence (DNA): TGTGCCAGCAGCCCCTTAGGGACAGGGGGCGCCGGGGCCAACGTCCTGACTTTC.